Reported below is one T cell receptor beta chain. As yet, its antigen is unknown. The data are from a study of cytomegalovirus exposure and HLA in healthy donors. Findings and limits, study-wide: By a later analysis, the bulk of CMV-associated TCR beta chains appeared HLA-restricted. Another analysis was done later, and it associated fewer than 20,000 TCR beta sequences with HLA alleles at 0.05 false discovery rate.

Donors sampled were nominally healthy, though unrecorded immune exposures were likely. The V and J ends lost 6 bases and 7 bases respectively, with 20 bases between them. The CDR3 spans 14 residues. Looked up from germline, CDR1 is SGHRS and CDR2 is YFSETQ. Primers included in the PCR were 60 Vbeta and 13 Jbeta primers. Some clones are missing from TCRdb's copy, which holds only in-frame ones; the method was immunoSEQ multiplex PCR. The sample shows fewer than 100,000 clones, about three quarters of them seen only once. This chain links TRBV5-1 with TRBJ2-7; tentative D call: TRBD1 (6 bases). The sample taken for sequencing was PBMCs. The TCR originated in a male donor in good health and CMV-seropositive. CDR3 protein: CASNLGQSQGEQYF. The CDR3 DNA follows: TGCGCCAGCAACCTCGGACAGTCACAAGGGGAGCAGTACTTC.